What follows are 8 T cell receptor beta chains derived from one specimen sequenced in a study of identical twins (dated by TCRdb to 2016 to 2018). The method was 5' RACE. Instrument used: Illumina HiSeq 2000. TCRdb trimmed the raw reads at Q25, called clones with MiXCR and kept productive beta chains. Each CDR3 protein gets just one entry, which takes the most common genes and DNA from the rows behind it. For this sample there are some 1,700,000 distinct CDR3 sequences; roughly a third appear just once. Around 0.3% of the sample is taken by the ten largest. Sequencing was performed on cord blood. These receptors all come from a newborn girl in good health.

The gene calls are TRBV2 and TRBJ2-3; no reliable D call. Germline CDR1 and CDR2: SNHLY and FYNNEI. V was trimmed by 2 bases and J by 0 bases, leaving 12 bases between them. The CDR3 contains 16 residues. The CDR3 DNA is TGTGCCAGCAGTGAAAAGGCGGCACCGAGCACAGATACGCAGTATTTT. Its translation: CASSEKAAPSTDTQYF.

The CDR3 DNA reads as TGTGCCAGCGGACAGGGGGTTGAAAAACTGTTTTTT. Translating it yields CASGQGVEKLFF. This sequence joins TRBV28 and TRBJ1-4; 10 bases are shared with TRBD1. V trimming: 8 bases; J trimming: 7 bases; junction bases outside the gene matches: 1. Germline-derived CDR1 and CDR2 are MDHEN and SYDVKM. The CDR3 loop spans 12 amino acids.

This chain connects TRBV20-1 to TRBJ2-1; TRBD2 agrees at 10 bases. V dropped 2 bases and J dropped 5; count of bases not matched to a gene: 6. The V gene's germline CDR1 is DFQATT and CDR2 SNEGSKA (reference sequence). CDR3 length: 15 amino acids. The chain's CDR3 is CSARQREGHDNEQFF. As DNA, the CDR3 is TGCAGTGCTAGACAGCGGGAGGGCCACGACAATGAGCAGTTCTTC.

This clonotype was detected a few times. J is TRBJ1-4 and V is TRBV30; D unresolved. Germline-derived CDR1 and CDR2 are GTSNPN and SVGIG (reference sequence). V was clipped by 4 bases and J by 5 bases, with 8 bases between them. This CDR3 has 12 residues. The CDR3 loop reads CAWNRINEKLFF. CDR3 nucleotide sequence: TGTGCCTGGAATCGAATAAATGAAAAACTGTTTTTT.

The sample holds many counts of this clonotype. The chain uses TRBV14 and TRBJ2-7; TRBD1 might be the D (5 bases). The length of the CDR3 is 14 residues. Germline lookup yields CDR1 SGHDN and CDR2 FVKESK. With 5 bases removed from V and 4 bases from J, the gap between germline ends came to 15 bases. The CDR3 here is CASSWGGSSYEQYF. DNA of the CDR3: TGTGCCAGCAGCTGGGGCGGTTCCAGTTACGAGCAGTACTTC.

This clonotype was picked up one time. The J gene is TRBJ2-7, the V gene TRBV28, with D possibly TRBD1 on 6 matching bases. Germline V CDR1 and CDR2: MDHEN, SYDVKM. The CDR3 is 12 residues long. V was shortened by 8 bases and J by 4 bases, with 12 bases between the two germline ends. CDR3 in amino acids: CASGGRGYEQYF. CDR3 DNA: TGTGCCAGCGGGGGAAGGGGGTACGAGCAGTACTTC.

This clonotype was seen a single time. The CDR3 protein is CASSISGSVHEQFF. As DNA, the CDR3 is TGTGCCAGTAGTATCTCCGGGAGTGTCCATGAGCAGTTCTTC. The rearrangement uses TRBV19 and TRBJ2-1, with a weak D call TRBD2 (6 bases). The CDR3 spans 14 residues. Germline assignment: CDR1 LNHDA and CDR2 SQIVND (reference sequence). V gave up 3 bases and J gave up 8 bases, with 14 bases separating them.

The rearrangement joins TRBV5-6 to TRBJ2-7; a possible D gene is TRBD2 (5 bases). V lost 6 bases to trimming and J lost 3 bases, with 13 bases between them. The CDR3 is made up of 13 amino acids. The V gene's germline CDR1 is SGHDT and CDR2 YYEEEE. The CDR3 loop reads CASNREGFYEQYF. The CDR3, as DNA: TGTGCCAGCAATCGGGAAGGATTCTACGAGCAGTACTTC.